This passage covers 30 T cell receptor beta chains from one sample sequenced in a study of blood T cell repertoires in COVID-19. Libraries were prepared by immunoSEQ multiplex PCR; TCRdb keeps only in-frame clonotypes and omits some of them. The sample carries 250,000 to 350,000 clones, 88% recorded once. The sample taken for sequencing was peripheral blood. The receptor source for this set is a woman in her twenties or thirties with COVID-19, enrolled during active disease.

The CDR3 nucleotides read TGTGCCAGCAGCGTAGTCTCGGCAGAGGGGGACACTGAAGCTTTCTTT. Protein sequence: CASSVVSAEGDTEAFF. The rearrangement links TRBV9 to TRBJ1-1, with D maybe TRBD1 (6 bases). This CDR3 spans 16 amino acids. Per germline, CDR1 SGDLS and CDR2 YYNGEE. The V end was cut by 0 bases, the J end by 3 bases, with 15 bases between.

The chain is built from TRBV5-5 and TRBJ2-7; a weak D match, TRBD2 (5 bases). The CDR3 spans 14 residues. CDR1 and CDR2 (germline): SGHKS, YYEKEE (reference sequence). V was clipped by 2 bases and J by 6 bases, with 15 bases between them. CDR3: CASSLTRMGTEQYF. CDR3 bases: TGTGCCAGCAGCTTAACTAGAATGGGTACCGAGCAGTACTTC.

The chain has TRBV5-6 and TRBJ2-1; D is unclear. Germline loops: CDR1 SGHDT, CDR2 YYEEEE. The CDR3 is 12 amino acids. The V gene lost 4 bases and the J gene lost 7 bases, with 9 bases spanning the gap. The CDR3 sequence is CASSAAGNEQFF. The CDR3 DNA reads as TGTGCCAGCAGCGCGGCTGGGAATGAGCAGTTCTTC.

In nucleotides, the CDR3 is TGTGCCAGCAGCGTACAAGCGGGAGGGAGGAATGAGCAGTTCTTC. Encoded protein: CASSVQAGGRNEQFF. The V and J genes are TRBV9 and TRBJ2-1; 10 bases match TRBD2. This CDR3 has 15 residues. Per germline, CDR1 SGDLS and CDR2 YYNGEE. V trimming: 1 base; J trimming: 7 bases; junction bases outside the gene matches: 5.

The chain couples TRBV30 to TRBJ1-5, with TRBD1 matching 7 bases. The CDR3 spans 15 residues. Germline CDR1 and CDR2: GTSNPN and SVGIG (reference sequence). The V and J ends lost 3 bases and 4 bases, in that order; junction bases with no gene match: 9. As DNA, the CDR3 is TGTGCCTGGAGCCCCCGGACAGGAGGGAATCAGCCCCAGCATTTT. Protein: CAWSPRTGGNQPQHF. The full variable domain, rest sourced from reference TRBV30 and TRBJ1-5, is SQTIHQWPATLVQPVGSPLSLECTVEGTSNPNLYWYRQAAGRGLQLLFYSVGIGQISSEVPQNLSASRPQDRQFILSSKKLLLSDSGFYLCAWSPRTGGNQPQHFGDGTRLSIL.

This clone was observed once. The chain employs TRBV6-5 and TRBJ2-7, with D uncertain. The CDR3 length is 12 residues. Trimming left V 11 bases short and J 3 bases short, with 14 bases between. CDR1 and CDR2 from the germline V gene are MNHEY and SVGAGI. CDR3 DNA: TGTGCCGCAGGTGCAGTTCTCTACGAGCAGTACTTC. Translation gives CAAGAVLYEQYF.

The CDR3 reads CASNPTGGPEAFF. The CDR3 nucleotides read TGTGCCAGCAATCCGACAGGGGGCCCTGAAGCTTTCTTT. The rearrangement uses TRBV9 and TRBJ1-1, with 10 bases that match TRBD1. With V trimmed by 6 bases and J by 6 bases, 5 bases remained unmatched. CDR1 SGDLS and CDR2 YYNGEE come from the germline V gene. CDR3 size: 13 residues. The full variable domain, rest sourced from reference TRBV9 and TRBJ1-1, is DSGVTQTPKHLITATGQRVTLRCSPRSGDLSVYWYQQSLDQGLQFLIQYYNGEERAKGNILERFSAQQFPDLHSELNLSSLELGDSALYFCASNPTGGPEAFFGQGTRLTVV.

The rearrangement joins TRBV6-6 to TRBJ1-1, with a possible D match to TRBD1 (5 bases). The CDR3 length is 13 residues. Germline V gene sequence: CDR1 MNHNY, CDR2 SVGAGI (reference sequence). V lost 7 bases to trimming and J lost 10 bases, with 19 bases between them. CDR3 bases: TGTGCCAGCAACGAAAAGGGGTCCCGCGGAGCTTTCTTT. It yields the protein CASNEKGSRGAFF.

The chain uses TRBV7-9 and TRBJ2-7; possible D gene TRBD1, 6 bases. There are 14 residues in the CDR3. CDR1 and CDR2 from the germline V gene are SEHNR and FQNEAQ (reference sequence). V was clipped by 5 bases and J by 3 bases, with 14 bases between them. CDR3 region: CASSVSGTHYEQYF. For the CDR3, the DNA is TGTGCCAGCAGCGTCTCCGGGACACACTACGAGCAGTACTTC.

The CDR3 DNA follows: TGTGCCAGCTCAGCAGGGGGCAGGGTCGAGCAGTACTTC. The encoded protein is CASSAGGRVEQYF. This chain uses TRBV18 with TRBJ2-7; 8 positions match TRBD1. Trimming cost V 5 bases and J 6 bases; bases outside gene matches: 6. The germline gives CDR1 KGHSH, CDR2 LQKENI. The CDR3 totals 13 residues.

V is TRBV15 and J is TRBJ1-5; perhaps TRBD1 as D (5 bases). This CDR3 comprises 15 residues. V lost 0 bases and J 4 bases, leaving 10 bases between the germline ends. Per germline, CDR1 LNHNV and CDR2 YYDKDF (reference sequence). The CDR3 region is CATSRDRAINQPQHF. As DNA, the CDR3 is TGTGCCACCAGCAGAGACAGGGCAATAAATCAGCCCCAGCATTTT.

The CDR3 sequence is CATSDTPAGVSDTQYF. CDR3 coding DNA: TGTGCCACCAGTGATACTCCTGCGGGAGTATCTGATACGCAGTATTTT. The chain employs TRBV24-1 and TRBJ2-3; 7 bases are a match to TRBD2. From germline, CDR1 is KGHDR and CDR2 SFDVKD. This CDR3 has 16 residues. Trimming removed 3 bases from V and 6 bases from J; junction bases left unmatched: 11.

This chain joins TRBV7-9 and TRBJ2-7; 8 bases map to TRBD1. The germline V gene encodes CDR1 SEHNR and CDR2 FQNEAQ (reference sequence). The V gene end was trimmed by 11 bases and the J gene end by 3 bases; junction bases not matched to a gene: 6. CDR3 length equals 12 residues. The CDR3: CAGGQGNYEQYF. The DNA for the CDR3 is TGTGCCGGCGGACAGGGAAACTACGAGCAGTACTTC.

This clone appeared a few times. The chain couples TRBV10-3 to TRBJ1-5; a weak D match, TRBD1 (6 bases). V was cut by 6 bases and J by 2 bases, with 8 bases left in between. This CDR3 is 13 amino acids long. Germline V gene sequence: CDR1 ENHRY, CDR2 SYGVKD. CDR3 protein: CAIRGGGNQPQHF. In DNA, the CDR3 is TGTGCCATCAGAGGGGGGGGCAATCAGCCCCAGCATTTT.

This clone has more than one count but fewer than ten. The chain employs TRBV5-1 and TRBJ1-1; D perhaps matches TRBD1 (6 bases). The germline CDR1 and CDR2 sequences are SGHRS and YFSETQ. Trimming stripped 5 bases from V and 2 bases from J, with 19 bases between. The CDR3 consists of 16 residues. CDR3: CASSISGHGTNTEAFF. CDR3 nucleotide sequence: TGCGCCAGCAGTATATCGGGACACGGGACCAACACTGAAGCTTTCTTT.

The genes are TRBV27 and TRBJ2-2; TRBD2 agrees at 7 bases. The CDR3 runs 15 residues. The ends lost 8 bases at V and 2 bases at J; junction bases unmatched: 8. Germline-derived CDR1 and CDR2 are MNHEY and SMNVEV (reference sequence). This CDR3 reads CASRRASGNTGELFF. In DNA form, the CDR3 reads TGTGCCAGCCGGCGGGCTAGCGGAAACACCGGGGAGCTGTTTTTT.

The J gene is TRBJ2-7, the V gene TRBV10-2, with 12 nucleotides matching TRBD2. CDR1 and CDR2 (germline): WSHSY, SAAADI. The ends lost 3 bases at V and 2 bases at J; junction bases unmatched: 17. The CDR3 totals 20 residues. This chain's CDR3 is CASSDPRRLAGEGAPYEQYF. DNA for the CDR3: TGCGCCAGCAGTGACCCCCGGAGACTAGCGGGAGAGGGGGCCCCCTACGAGCAGTACTTC.

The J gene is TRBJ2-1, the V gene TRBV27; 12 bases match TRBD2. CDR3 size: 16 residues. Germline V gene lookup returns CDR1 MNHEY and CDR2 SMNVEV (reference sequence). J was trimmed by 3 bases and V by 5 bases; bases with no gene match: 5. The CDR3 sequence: CASSPGTSGLYNEQFF. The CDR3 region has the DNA TGTGCCAGCAGTCCGGGGACTAGCGGGCTCTACAATGAGCAGTTCTTC.

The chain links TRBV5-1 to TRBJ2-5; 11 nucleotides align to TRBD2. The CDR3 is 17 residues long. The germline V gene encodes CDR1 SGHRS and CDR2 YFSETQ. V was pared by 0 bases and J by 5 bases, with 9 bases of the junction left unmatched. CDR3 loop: CASSLVIAGGPWETQYF. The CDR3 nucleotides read TGCGCCAGCAGCTTGGTGATAGCGGGAGGGCCTTGGGAGACCCAGTACTTC.

Here the CDR3 reads CAWSVSDGRDTEAFF. Here the CDR3 DNA reads TGTGCCTGGAGTGTATCCGATGGGAGGGACACTGAAGCTTTCTTT. The chain has TRBV30 and TRBJ1-1; D not resolved. Deletions cut 0 bases from V and 3 bases from J, with 14 bases between. The CDR3 consists of 15 residues. The germline gives CDR1 GTSNPN, CDR2 SVGIG (reference sequence).

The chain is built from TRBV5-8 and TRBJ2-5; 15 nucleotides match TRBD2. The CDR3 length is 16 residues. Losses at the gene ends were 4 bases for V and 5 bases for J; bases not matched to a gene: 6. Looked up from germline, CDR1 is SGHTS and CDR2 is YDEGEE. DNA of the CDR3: TGTGCCAGCAGCCCGGGACTAGCGGGAGGCCGGGAGACCCAGTACTTC. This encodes CASSPGLAGGRETQYF.

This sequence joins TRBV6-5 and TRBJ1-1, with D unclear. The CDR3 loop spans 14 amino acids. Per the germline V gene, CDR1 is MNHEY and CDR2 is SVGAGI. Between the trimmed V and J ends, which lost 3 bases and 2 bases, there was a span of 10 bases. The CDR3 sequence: CASSYSGYNTEAFF. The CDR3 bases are TGTGCCAGCAGTTATTCGGGGTATAACACTGAAGCTTTCTTT.

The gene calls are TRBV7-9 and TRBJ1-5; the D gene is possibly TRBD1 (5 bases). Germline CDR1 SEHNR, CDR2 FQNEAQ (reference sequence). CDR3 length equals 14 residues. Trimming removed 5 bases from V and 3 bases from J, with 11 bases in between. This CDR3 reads CASSIGGDNQPQHF. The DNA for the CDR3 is TGTGCCAGCAGCATCGGGGGGGACAATCAGCCCCAGCATTTT.

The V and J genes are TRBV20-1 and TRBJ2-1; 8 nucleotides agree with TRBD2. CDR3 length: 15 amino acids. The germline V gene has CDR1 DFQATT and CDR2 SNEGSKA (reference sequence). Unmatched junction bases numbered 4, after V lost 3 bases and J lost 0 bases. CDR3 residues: CSASLGTSSYNEQFF. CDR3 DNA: TGCAGTGCTAGTCTCGGGACTAGCTCCTACAATGAGCAGTTCTTC.

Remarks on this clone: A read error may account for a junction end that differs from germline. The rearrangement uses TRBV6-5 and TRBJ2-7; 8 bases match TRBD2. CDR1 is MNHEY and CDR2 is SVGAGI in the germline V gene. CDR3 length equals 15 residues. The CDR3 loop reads CASSWSGGHSDEQYF. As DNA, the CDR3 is TGTGCCAGCAGTTGGTCGGGAGGGCACTCCGACGAGCAGTACTTC.

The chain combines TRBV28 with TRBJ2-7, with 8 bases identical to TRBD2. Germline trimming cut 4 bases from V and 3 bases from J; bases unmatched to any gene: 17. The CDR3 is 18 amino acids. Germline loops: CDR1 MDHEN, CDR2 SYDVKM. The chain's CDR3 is CASSSTPGLGVYHYEQYF. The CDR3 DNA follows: TGTGCCAGCAGTTCCACACCGGGACTAGGCGTCTACCACTACGAGCAGTACTTC.

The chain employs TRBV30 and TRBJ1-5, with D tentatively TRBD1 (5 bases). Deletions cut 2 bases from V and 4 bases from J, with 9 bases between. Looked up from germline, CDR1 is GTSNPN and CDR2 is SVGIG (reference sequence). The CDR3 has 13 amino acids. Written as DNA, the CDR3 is TGTGCCTGGAGTTCAGGGCTAAATCAGCCCCAGCATTTT. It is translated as CAWSSGLNQPQHF.

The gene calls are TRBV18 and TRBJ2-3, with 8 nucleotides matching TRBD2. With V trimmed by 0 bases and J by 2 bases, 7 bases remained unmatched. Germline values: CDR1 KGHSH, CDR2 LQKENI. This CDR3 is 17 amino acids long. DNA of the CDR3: TGTGCCAGCTCACCACCGCTAGAGCGGGAGTTCACAGATACGCAGTATTTT. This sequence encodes CASSPPLEREFTDTQYF.

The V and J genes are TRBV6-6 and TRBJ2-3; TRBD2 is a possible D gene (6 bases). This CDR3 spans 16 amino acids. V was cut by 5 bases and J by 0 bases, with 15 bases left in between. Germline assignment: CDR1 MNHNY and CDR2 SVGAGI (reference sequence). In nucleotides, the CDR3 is TGTGCCAGCAGTACCTTGCCAGGGACTAGCACAGATACGCAGTATTTT. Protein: CASSTLPGTSTDTQYF.

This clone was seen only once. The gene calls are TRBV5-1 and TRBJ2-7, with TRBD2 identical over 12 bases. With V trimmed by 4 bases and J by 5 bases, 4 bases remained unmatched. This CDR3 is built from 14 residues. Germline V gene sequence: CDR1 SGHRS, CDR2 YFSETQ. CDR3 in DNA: TGCGCCAGCAGCCCGGGACTAGCGGGCGACGAGCAGTACTTC. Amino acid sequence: CASSPGLAGDEQYF.